This TCR beta chain was recovered during a study of blood T cells in healthy people across ages. The CDR3 contains 16 residues. V lost 0 bases and J 2 bases, leaving 11 bases between the germline ends. The V gene's germline CDR1 is MGHRA and CDR2 YSYEKL. Samples each yielded at least 6 micrograms of total RNA. Together with a sample-barcoded 5' primer, a J-beta primer mix was included in a second PCR lasting roughly 7 to 11 cycles. TCRdb fed the 5' RACE reads into MiXCR, producing one record per CDR3 protein. The table lists 650,000 to 800,000 distinct CDR3 sequences, approximately 52% of them singletons, with roughly 13% in the top ten.

The genes are TRBV4-1 and TRBJ2-1; D is undetermined. The sequence came from a woman of 80 years or more in good health. The sample was blood. In nucleotides, the CDR3 is TGCGCCAGCAGCCAAGATTCTACGGCTACCTACAATGAGCAGTTCTTC. Amino acid sequence: CASSQDSTATYNEQFF.